Listed here are 16 T cell receptor beta chains from one sample, sequenced in a study of neurological immune-mediated disorders. Specified time point: longitudinal time-point 3. TCRdb re-analysed the 5' RACE reads in MiXCR, keeping a single row per CDR3 protein. The profile shows tens of thousands of distinct CDR3 sequences, roughly 14% of them singletons. The specimen was PBMCs. These receptors were collected from a man aged 25-45 years in good health.

This rearrangement joins TRBV10-3 to TRBJ2-1, with TRBD1 as a possible D gene (5 bases). Germline CDR1 is ENHRY and CDR2 is SYGVKD. The CDR3 has 12 amino acids. The V and J ends lost 4 bases and 14 bases respectively, with 15 bases between them. The CDR3 sequence is CAISGDAAQEFF. CDR3 coding DNA: TGTGCCATCAGTGGAGATGCGGCACAGGAGTTCTTC.

The table lists this clonotype with many counts. This chain links TRBV5-1 with TRBJ1-1; D is ambiguous. The CDR3 consists of 14 residues. The germline CDR1 and CDR2 sequences are SGHRS and YFSETQ. The V end was cut by 4 bases, the J end by 4 bases, with 14 bases between. The CDR3 nucleotides are TGCGCCAGCAGCAAGGACGGCGGCGGCACTGAAGCTTTCTTT. Protein sequence: CASSKDGGGTEAFF.

This clonotype came up many times. Here the CDR3 reads CASSPSDRPGRNTEAFF. The CDR3 DNA sequence: TGTGCCAGCAGCCCCTCGGACAGGCCAGGAAGGAACACTGAAGCTTTCTTT. The J gene is TRBJ1-1, the V gene TRBV12-3 or TRBV12-4, with 7 bases that match TRBD1. The CDR3 length is 17 residues. J gave up 1 base and V 6 bases, and 14 bases lay outside the gene matches.

Ten or more counts support this clonotype. The chain employs TRBV28 and TRBJ2-3; maybe TRBD2 (6 bases). The CDR3 is 13 residues long. Germline CDR1 reads MDHEN; CDR2 reads SYDVKM. The V end lost 7 bases, the J end lost 2 bases, and 10 bases lay between the germline ends. The chain's CDR3 is CASTGVVTDTQYF. The CDR3 DNA reads TGTGCCAGCACGGGGGTAGTCACAGATACGCAGTATTTT.

This clonotype was recorded a few times. A read error may account for a junction end that differs from germline. V usage is TRBV6-1 and J usage is TRBJ2-5; TRBD1 is a possible D gene (6 bases). Germline-derived CDR1 and CDR2 are MNHNS and SASEGT. The CDR3 covers 14 residues. CDR3 coding DNA: TGTGCCAGCACTGAACAGGGCCACCAAGAGACCCAGTACTTC. As protein: CASTEQGHQETQYF.

This clonotype has more than one count but fewer than ten. The V call is TRBV28, the J call TRBJ2-1; the D call may be TRBD1 or TRBD2 (7 bases each). The CDR3 consists of 18 residues. Between the trimmed V and J ends, which lost 8 bases and 3 bases, there was a span of 26 bases. CDR1 MDHEN and CDR2 SYDVKM come from the germline V gene. The CDR3 loop is CASEELAPRGGFYNEQFF. CDR3 nucleotide sequence: TGTGCCAGCGAGGAACTAGCGCCCCGAGGGGGCTTCTACAATGAGCAGTTCTTC.

This clonotype came up many times. The genes are TRBV7-2 and TRBJ2-7, with 8 bases identical to TRBD2. This CDR3 has 15 residues. Germline V gene data show CDR1 as SGHTA and CDR2 as FQGNSA. V shed 1 base and J 6 bases; nucleotides not matched to a gene: 8. CDR3 region: CASSLDQSGSFEQYF. The CDR3 DNA reads as TGTGCCAGCAGCTTAGACCAGAGCGGGAGTTTCGAGCAGTACTTC.

This clonotype was seen at least ten times. The J gene is TRBJ2-3, the V gene TRBV2; D not resolved. This CDR3 is 14 amino acids long. With 10 bases removed from V and 2 bases from J, the gap between germline ends came to 16 bases. Germline loops: CDR1 SNHLY, CDR2 FYNNEI. The chain's CDR3 is CANAASRLTDTQYF. For the CDR3, the DNA is TGTGCCAATGCGGCTAGTCGCCTCACAGATACGCAGTATTTT.

This clonotype was recorded many times. This chain joins TRBV5-1 and TRBJ2-7; a possible D gene is TRBD2 (5 bases). V gave up 3 bases and J gave up 2 bases, with 15 bases separating them. The CDR3 runs 15 residues. Germline V gene sequence: CDR1 SGHRS, CDR2 YFSETQ. DNA for the CDR3: TGCGCCAGCAGCTCCCCCGGCGGGCGGCCCTACGAGCAGTACTTC. Its protein is CASSSPGGRPYEQYF.

At least ten counts were recorded for this clonotype. The J gene is TRBJ2-3, the V gene TRBV20-1, with 8 nucleotides matching TRBD1. In germline, CDR1 is DFQATT, CDR2 SNEGSKA (reference sequence). CDR3 size: 14 residues. Germline trimming cut 1 base from V and 6 bases from J; bases unmatched to any gene: 6. The DNA of the CDR3 is TGCAGTGCTAGAGTGGACAGGGTTTCCGATACGCAGTATTTT. As protein: CSARVDRVSDTQYF.

Ten or more counts support this clonotype. The chain has TRBV20-1 and TRBJ2-3; no definite D call. Trimming stripped 5 bases from V and 4 bases from J, with 10 bases between. CDR1 and CDR2 from the germline V gene are DFQATT and SNEGSKA (reference sequence). The CDR3 loop spans 12 amino acids. The CDR3 DNA sequence: TGCAGTGCTCGGCAGTCAGCAGATACGCAGTATTTT. Translated: CSARQSADTQYF.

This clonotype was detected ten times or more. The chain joins TRBV20-1 to TRBJ2-2; D remains ambiguous. Germline CDR1 DFQATT, CDR2 SNEGSKA (reference sequence). The V end lost 5 bases, the J end lost 0 bases, and 16 bases lay between the germline ends. CDR3 length equals 16 residues. The CDR3 bases are TGCAGTGCTCCCGAGAAGGGTTACGCGAACACCGGGGAGCTGTTTTTT. It yields the protein CSAPEKGYANTGELFF.

This clonotype turned up a few times. The chain carries TRBV14 and TRBJ2-5, with D perhaps TRBD1 or TRBD2 (5 bases each). Germline V lookup: CDR1 SGHDN, CDR2 FVKESK. This CDR3 spans 13 amino acids. Trimming removed 3 bases at V and 4 bases at J, with 9 bases between. CDR3 nucleotide sequence: TGTGCCAGCAGCCATCCAGGGAGAGAGACCCAGTACTTC. It translates to CASSHPGRETQYF.

This clonotype has a count of ten or more. The rearrangement uses TRBV5-1 and TRBJ1-1, with D perhaps TRBD1 (5 bases). Germline CDR1 reads SGHRS; CDR2 reads YFSETQ. This CDR3 comprises 16 residues. V lost 0 bases and J lost 5, with 17 bases in between. In nucleotides, the CDR3 is TGCGCCAGCAGCTTGGGGGGGAGCTCCATCCAAACTGAAGCTTTCTTT. As protein: CASSLGGSSIQTEAFF.

The sample holds many counts of this clonotype. J is TRBJ2-1 and V is TRBV7-9; the D gene is possibly TRBD2 (6 bases). The germline V gene has CDR1 SEHNR and CDR2 FQNEAQ (reference sequence). This CDR3 has 15 residues. V lost 6 bases and J lost 1, with 13 bases in between. CDR3 sequence (DNA): TGTGCCAGCAGTTCCCCTAGCGATTCCTACAATGAGCAGTTCTTC. Protein sequence: CASSSPSDSYNEQFF. The whole variable domain, remainder taken from reference TRBV7-9 and TRBJ2-1, is DTGVSQNPRHKITKRGQNVTFRCDPISEHNRLYWYRQTLGQGPEFLTYFQNEAQLEKSRLLSDRFSAERPKGSFSTLEIQRTEQGDSAMYLCASSSPSDSYNEQFFGPGTRLTVL.

The J gene is TRBJ2-5, the V gene TRBV12-3 or TRBV12-4, with D possibly being TRBD1 (5 bases). The V and J ends lost 6 bases and 5 bases respectively, with 16 bases between them. CDR3 length equals 14 residues. Here the CDR3 reads CASSQGTSGETQYF. The CDR3 bases are TGTGCCAGCAGCCAGGGTACCTCAGGGGAGACCCAGTACTTC.